One and the same sample provided the 27 T cell receptor beta chains below, sequenced in a study of beta chain features in type 1 diabetes. All of the isolated RNA was reverse transcribed, so expressed TCRB transcripts were sequenced. Libraries were prepared by immunoSEQ multiplex PCR; TCRdb keeps only in-frame clonotypes and omits some of them. Of hundreds of thousands of clones in the sample, about an eighth were seen once. Their antigens remain unidentified. Study-wide results and caveats: Researchers report that Type 1 diabetes patients had moderately but significantly shorter TCRB CDR3s across all four CD4+ subsets.

Sequenced input: naive CD4+ T cells from blood. All receptors come from a young man with type 1 diabetes.

The chain employs TRBV30 and TRBJ1-2, with D perhaps TRBD1 (6 bases). Germline V lookup: CDR1 GTSNPN, CDR2 SVGIG (reference sequence). The CDR3 is made up of 16 amino acids. V lost 4 bases and J lost 8, with 26 bases in between. As DNA, the CDR3 is TGTGCCTGGACCCACTCTCAGGGGATAGGTCTCCGCGGCTACACCTTC. Translated: CAWTHSQGIGLRGYTF.

The V and J genes are TRBV19 and TRBJ1-5, with D perhaps matching TRBD1 (6 bases). In germline, CDR1 is LNHDA, CDR2 SQIVND (reference sequence). The germline V and J ends were trimmed by 6 bases and 0 bases, with 18 bases remaining between them. CDR3 length equals 17 residues. Here the CDR3 reads CASRNRRGTYSNQPQHF. CDR3 DNA: TGTGCCAGTAGAAACAGGAGGGGGACTTATAGCAATCAGCCCCAGCATTTT.

This clone turned up a few times. V gene TRBV29-1 combines with J gene TRBJ1-1; D ambiguous. The germline gives CDR1 SQVTM, CDR2 ANQGSEA. The ends were cut back, 6 bases at V and 5 bases at J, with 13 bases in the middle. This CDR3 region has 12 residues. The CDR3 region is CSVLFKVTEAFF. The CDR3 nucleotides read TGCAGCGTCCTATTCAAAGTGACTGAAGCTTTCTTT.

Only a few counts were recorded for this clone. CDR3 in amino acids: CSVDWRLLNTEAFF. CDR3 sequence (DNA): TGCAGCGTTGATTGGAGGCTACTGAACACTGAAGCTTTCTTT. The V call is TRBV29-1, the J call TRBJ1-1; D is uncertain. This CDR3 contains 14 residues. Trimming shortened V by 3 bases and J by 0 bases, and 11 bases separated the two germline ends. Germline-derived CDR1 and CDR2 are SQVTM and ANQGSEA.

The CDR3, as DNA: TGTGCCAGCGGGAGGGAGACTAATGAAAAACTGTTTTTT. As protein: CASGRETNEKLFF. The chain carries TRBV7-9 and TRBJ1-4, with D hard to call. V dropped 8 bases and J dropped 2 bases, with 9 bases sitting between them. CDR1 and CDR2 from the germline V gene are SEHNR and FQNEAQ (reference sequence). The length of the CDR3 is 13 residues.

About this clone: Other DNA sequences in the same sample also yield this CDR3. The genes are TRBV20-1 and TRBJ2-7; 7 nucleotides align to TRBD1. The CDR3 loop spans 11 amino acids. Trimming removed 5 bases from V and 4 bases from J; junction bases left unmatched: 2. The germline gives CDR1 DFQATT, CDR2 SNEGSKA (reference sequence). The CDR3 nucleotides are TGCAGTGCTCGACAGGGTTACGAGCAGTACTTC. The encoded protein is CSARQGYEQYF.

This clone was found a few times. This rearrangement joins TRBV30 to TRBJ2-1; D not resolved. V was shortened by 3 bases and J by 3 bases, with 9 bases between the two germline ends. The CDR3 length is 13 residues. The germline V gene has CDR1 GTSNPN and CDR2 SVGIG (reference sequence). Written as DNA, the CDR3 is TGTGCCTGGAGGGAAGCTTACTACAATGAGCAGTTCTTC. It specifies CAWREAYYNEQFF. The full variable domain, in which reference TRBV30 and TRBJ2-1 provide the parts outside the CDR3, is SQTIHQWPATLVQPVGSPLSLECTVEGTSNPNLYWYRQAAGRGLQLLFYSVGIGQISSEVPQNLSASRPQDRQFILSSKKLLLSDSGFYLCAWREAYYNEQFFGPGTRLTVL.

The chain uses TRBV6-5 and TRBJ1-4, with 10 bases aligning to TRBD1. CDR1 MNHEY and CDR2 SVGAGI come from the germline V gene. The CDR3 has 16 amino acids. The J segment lost 7 bases and the V segment lost 2 bases, leaving 7 bases of the junction unmatched. The CDR3 loop is CASSYVRTGGREKLFF. In DNA, the CDR3 is TGTGCCAGCAGTTACGTCAGGACAGGGGGACGTGAAAAACTGTTTTTT.

This clone was detected a few times. The CDR3 DNA follows: TGTGCCAGCAGCTCCCCCTCCGGATACACCGGGGAGCTGTTTTTT. It yields the protein CASSSPSGYTGELFF. The chain links TRBV7-3 to TRBJ2-2; D is ambiguous. The V gene's germline CDR1 is SGHTA and CDR2 FQGTGA. The CDR3 consists of 15 residues. Deletions cut 4 bases from V and 3 bases from J, with 12 bases between.

This clone has a handful of counts. The rearrangement links TRBV25-1 to TRBJ2-1; D perhaps matches TRBD1 (6 bases). V shed 3 bases and J shed 12 bases, with 15 bases lying between them. Germline assignment: CDR1 MGHDK and CDR2 SYGVNS. The CDR3 spans 13 residues. The CDR3 coding sequence is TGTGCCAGCAGTGATCCCGACAGGAGGTGGCAGTTCTTC. As protein: CASSDPDRRWQFF.

The chain recombines TRBV11-2 with TRBJ1-5; D gene unclear. This CDR3 has 16 amino acids. V was pared by 6 bases and J by 4 bases, with 19 bases between. Germline CDR1 reads SGHAT; CDR2 reads FQNNGV. CDR3 loop: CASSPLDSAGNQPQHF. The CDR3 DNA is TGTGCCAGCAGTCCCTTGGACTCCGCTGGGAATCAGCCCCAGCATTTT.

This rearrangement joins TRBV7-2 to TRBJ2-1; 12 bases are a match to TRBD2. J gave up 14 bases and V 4 bases, and 9 bases lay outside the gene matches. The germline gives CDR1 SGHTA, CDR2 FQGNSA. CDR3 length: 14 residues. The CDR3 coding sequence is TGTGCCAGCAGCTCGGGACTAGCGGGCCCGGCGAAGTTCTTC. It specifies CASSSGLAGPAKFF.

The genes are TRBV6-1 and TRBJ1-1; D unclear. V lost 3 bases to trimming and J lost 4 bases, with 6 bases between them. This CDR3 spans 12 amino acids. Germline values: CDR1 MNHNS, CDR2 SASEGT. The CDR3 nucleotides read TGTGCCAGCAGTGACTGGACCACTGAAGCTTTCTTT. Its translation is CASSDWTTEAFF.

This clone was detected a few times. Within the sample, other DNA sequences also encode this same CDR3. The chain employs TRBV11-2 and TRBJ2-1; perhaps TRBD1 as D (5 bases). The CDR3 has 14 residues. Germline V lookup: CDR1 SGHAT, CDR2 FQNNGV. Trimming shortened V by 1 base and J by 3 bases, and 7 bases separated the two germline ends. In DNA, the CDR3 is TGTGCCAGCAGCTTAGGGGGCCTCTACAATGAGCAGTTCTTC. This codes for CASSLGGLYNEQFF. Together with reference TRBV11-2 and TRBJ2-1, the CDR3 gives the full variable domain: EAGVAQSPRYKIIEKRQSVAFWCNPISGHATLYWYQQILGQGPKLLIQFQNNGVVDDSQLPKDRFSAERLKGVDSTLKIQPAKLEDSAVYLCASSLGGLYNEQFFGPGTRLTVL.

V is TRBV9 and J is TRBJ2-2; 9 bases align to TRBD1. With 1 base clipped from V and 5 bases from J, the junction kept 6 bases outside the gene matches. This CDR3 comprises 16 residues. Germline V gene sequence: CDR1 SGDLS, CDR2 YYNGEE. The CDR3 sequence is CASSVTGQGGTGELFF. CDR3 sequence (DNA): TGTGCCAGCAGCGTAACGGGACAGGGAGGAACCGGGGAGCTGTTTTTT.

DNA of the CDR3: TGTGCCAGCTCACCGGGTCCCCTCTCCTACGAGCAGTACTTC. It encodes CASSPGPLSYEQYF. This sequence joins TRBV18 and TRBJ2-7; D is unclear. Trimming cost V 3 bases and J 0 bases, with 9 bases left between them. CDR1 is KGHSH, CDR2 LQKENI, per germline. The CDR3 runs to 14 residues.

This clone was detected only a few times. V gene TRBV20-1 combines with J gene TRBJ1-2; the D gene is possibly TRBD1 (5 bases). Germline loops: CDR1 DFQATT, CDR2 SNEGSKA (reference sequence). The CDR3 contains 11 residues. Trimming removed 7 bases at V and 3 bases at J, with 9 bases between. In DNA, the CDR3 is TGCAGTGGGGGGAGGGACTATGGCTACACCTTC. Protein: CSGGRDYGYTF.

This chain uses TRBV19 with TRBJ2-3, with 7 bases that match TRBD2. Germline V gene data show CDR1 as LNHDA and CDR2 as SQIVND (reference sequence). The junction had 6 bases not matched to a gene; V was cut back by 7 bases and J by 2 bases. The CDR3 has 14 residues. The CDR3 is CASKMRGSTDTQYF. CDR3 DNA: TGTGCCAGTAAAATGCGGGGGTCCACAGATACGCAGTATTTT.

This sequence joins TRBV11-2 and TRBJ2-7, with TRBD1 matching over 8 bases. Germline assignment: CDR1 SGHAT and CDR2 FQNNGV. This CDR3 is built from 12 residues. After removal of 5 bases from V and 7 bases from J, the junction contained 4 bases not matched to a gene. CDR3 in amino acids: CASSHDRGEQYF. The CDR3 coding sequence is TGTGCCAGCAGCCACGACAGGGGAGAGCAGTACTTC. Full variable domain (outside the CDR3, taken from reference TRBV11-2 and TRBJ2-7): EAGVAQSPRYKIIEKRQSVAFWCNPISGHATLYWYQQILGQGPKLLIQFQNNGVVDDSQLPKDRFSAERLKGVDSTLKIQPAKLEDSAVYLCASSHDRGEQYFGPGTRLTVT.

Note on this clone: The sample carries other DNA sequences with the same CDR3. The chain is built from TRBV30 and TRBJ1-5; no clear D gene. Per the germline V gene, CDR1 is GTSNPN and CDR2 is SVGIG (reference sequence). The V end lost 2 bases, the J end lost 1 base, and 6 bases lay between the germline ends. CDR3 length: 13 residues. The CDR3 sequence is CAWSTGSNQPQHF. The CDR3 nucleotides are TGTGCCTGGAGTACCGGGAGCAATCAGCCCCAGCATTTT.

The chain employs TRBV9 and TRBJ1-2; the match to TRBD1 covers 9 bases. Germline values: CDR1 SGDLS, CDR2 YYNGEE. Trimming cost V 4 bases and J 2 bases; bases outside gene matches: 6. The CDR3 loop spans 15 amino acids. The CDR3 DNA reads TGTGCCAGCAGCTCTCCAGACAGGGGGAACTATGGCTACACCTTC. This sequence encodes CASSSPDRGNYGYTF.

This clone has more than one count but fewer than ten. J is TRBJ2-3 and V is TRBV28; 7 bases agree with TRBD2. The V and J ends lost 2 bases and 0 bases, in that order; junction bases with no gene match: 5. Germline V gene sequence: CDR1 MDHEN, CDR2 SYDVKM. This CDR3 is built from 16 residues. The CDR3 DNA sequence: TGTGCCAGCAGTTTAGCGGCTAGCGGTAGCACAGATACGCAGTATTTT. It encodes CASSLAASGSTDTQYF. The whole variable domain, filled in from reference TRBV28 and TRBJ2-3, reads DVKVTQSSRYLVKRTGEKVFLECVQDMDHENMFWYRQDPGLGLRLIYFSYDVKMKEKGDIPEGYSVSREKKERFSLILESASTNQTSMYLCASSLAASGSTDTQYFGPGTRLTVL.

The chain's CDR3 is CATSTNNNQPQHF. For the CDR3, the DNA is TGTGCCACCAGCACCAACAACAATCAGCCCCAGCATTTT. This chain links TRBV15 with TRBJ1-5; no firm D call. V dropped 4 bases and J dropped 3 bases, with 7 bases sitting between them. Germline V gene sequence: CDR1 LNHNV, CDR2 YYDKDF (reference sequence). The CDR3 is 13 residues long.

The chain joins TRBV30 to TRBJ2-5; D is ambiguous. The assigned J gene may be wrong: the sequence end matches TRBJ2-7 better. In germline, CDR1 is GTSNPN, CDR2 SVGIG (reference sequence). The CDR3 contains 13 residues. CDR3 in DNA: TGTGCCTGGAGTGAGGCGTACTCCTACGAGCAGTACTTC. It yields the protein CAWSEAYSYEQYF.

The genes are TRBV7-2 and TRBJ1-6; TRBD1 matches at 7 bases. This CDR3 spans 14 amino acids. The V and J ends lost 5 bases and 8 bases, in that order; junction bases with no gene match: 6. Germline CDR1 SGHTA, CDR2 FQGNSA. This chain's CDR3 is CASSTRGEDSPLHF. CDR3 DNA: TGTGCCAGCAGCACCAGGGGGGAGGATTCACCCCTCCACTTT.

A few counts support this clone. The chain uses TRBV6-1 and TRBJ2-3; possible D gene TRBD2, 5 bases. CDR1 is MNHNS, CDR2 SASEGT, per germline. This CDR3 is built from 15 residues. Trimming cost V 5 bases and J 0 bases, with 12 bases left between them. The CDR3 nucleotides are TGTGCCAGCAGTAGGACTGCCACTAGCACAGATACGCAGTATTTT. Translated: CASSRTATSTDTQYF.

This clone was seen a handful of times. The V call is TRBV10-3, the J call TRBJ2-5; 9 bases match TRBD1. This CDR3 contains 15 residues. The germline V gene encodes CDR1 ENHRY and CDR2 SYGVKD. After removal of 1 base from V and 1 base from J, the junction contained 1 base not matched to a gene. The CDR3 loop reads CAISEWTGVQETQYF. The CDR3 bases are TGTGCCATCAGTGAGTGGACAGGGGTCCAAGAGACCCAGTACTTC.